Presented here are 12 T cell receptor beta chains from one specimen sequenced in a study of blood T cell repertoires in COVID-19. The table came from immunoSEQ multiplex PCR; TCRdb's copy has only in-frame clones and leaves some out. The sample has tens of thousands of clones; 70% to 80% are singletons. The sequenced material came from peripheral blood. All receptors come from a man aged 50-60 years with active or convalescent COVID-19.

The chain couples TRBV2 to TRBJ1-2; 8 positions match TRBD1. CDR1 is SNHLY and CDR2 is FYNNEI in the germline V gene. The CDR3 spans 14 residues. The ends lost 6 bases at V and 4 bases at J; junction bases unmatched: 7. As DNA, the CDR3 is TGTGCCAGCAGGGCCGGACAGGGTGTCTATGGCTACACCTTC. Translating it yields CASRAGQGVYGYTF. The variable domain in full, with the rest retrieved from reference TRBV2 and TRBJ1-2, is EPEVTQTPSHQVTQMGQEVILRCVPISNHLYFYWYRQILGQKVEFLVSFYNNEISEKSEIFDDQFSVERPDGSNFTLKIRSTKLEDSAMYFCASRAGQGVYGYTFGSGTRLTVV.

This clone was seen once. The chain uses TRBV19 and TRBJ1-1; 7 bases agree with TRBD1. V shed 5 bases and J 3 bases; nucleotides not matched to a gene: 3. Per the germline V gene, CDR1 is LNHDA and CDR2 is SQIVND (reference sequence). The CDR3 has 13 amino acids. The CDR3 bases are TGTGCCAGTAGTGAGGACAGGTACACTGAAGCTTTCTTT. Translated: CASSEDRYTEAFF.

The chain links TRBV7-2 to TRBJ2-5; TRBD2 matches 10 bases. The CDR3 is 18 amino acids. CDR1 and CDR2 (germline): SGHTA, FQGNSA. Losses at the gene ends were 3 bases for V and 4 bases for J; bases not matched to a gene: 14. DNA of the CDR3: TGTGCCAGCAGCTTTTCCCTTAGCGGGGGGAATCGGGGAGAGACCCAGTACTTC. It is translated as CASSFSLSGGNRGETQYF.

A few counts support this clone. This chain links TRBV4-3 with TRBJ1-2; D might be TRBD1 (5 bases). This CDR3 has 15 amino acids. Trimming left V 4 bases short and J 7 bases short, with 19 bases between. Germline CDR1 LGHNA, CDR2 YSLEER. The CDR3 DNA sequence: TGCGCCAGCAGCCGTACCCCCCCAGGGCCCGGTGGCTACACCTTC. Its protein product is CASSRTPPGPGGYTF.

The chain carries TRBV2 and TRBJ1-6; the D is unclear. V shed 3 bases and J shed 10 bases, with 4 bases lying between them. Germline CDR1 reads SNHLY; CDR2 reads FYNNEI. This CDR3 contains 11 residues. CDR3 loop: CASSDISPLHF. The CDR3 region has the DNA TGTGCCAGCAGTGATATATCACCCCTCCACTTT.

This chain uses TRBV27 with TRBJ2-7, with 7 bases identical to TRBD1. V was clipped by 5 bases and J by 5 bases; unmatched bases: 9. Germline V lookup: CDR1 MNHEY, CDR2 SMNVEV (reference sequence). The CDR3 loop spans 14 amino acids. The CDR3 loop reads CASSKATGVHEQYF. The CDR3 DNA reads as TGTGCCAGCAGTAAGGCAACAGGGGTCCACGAGCAGTACTTC.

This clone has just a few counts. CDR3 DNA sequence: TGTGCCAGCAGCCTCGGACTAGCGGGGGGGCCGAACACCGGGGAGCTGTTTTTT. Its protein is CASSLGLAGGPNTGELFF. V usage is TRBV7-9 and J usage is TRBJ2-2, with 15 bases lining up with TRBD2. The germline V gene encodes CDR1 SEHNR and CDR2 FQNEAQ (reference sequence). After removal of 5 bases from V and 0 bases from J, the junction contained 4 bases not matched to a gene. The CDR3 consists of 18 residues.

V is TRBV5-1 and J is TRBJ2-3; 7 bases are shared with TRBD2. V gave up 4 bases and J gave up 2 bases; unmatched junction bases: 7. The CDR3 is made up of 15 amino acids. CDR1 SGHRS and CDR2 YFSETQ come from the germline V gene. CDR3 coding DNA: TGCGCCAGCAGCGTCGCGGGGGACCCCACAGATACGCAGTATTTT. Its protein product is CASSVAGDPTDTQYF.

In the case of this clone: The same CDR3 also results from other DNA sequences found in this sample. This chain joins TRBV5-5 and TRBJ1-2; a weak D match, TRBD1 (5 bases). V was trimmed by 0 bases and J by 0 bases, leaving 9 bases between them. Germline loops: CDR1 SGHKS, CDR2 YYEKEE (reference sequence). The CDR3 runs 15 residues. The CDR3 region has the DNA TGTGCCAGCAGCTTGGATCGACAGCCTAACTATGGCTACACCTTC. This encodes CASSLDRQPNYGYTF. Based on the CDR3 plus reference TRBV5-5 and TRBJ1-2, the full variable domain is DAGVTQSPTHLIKTRGQQVTLRCSPISGHKSVSWYQQVLGQGPQFIFQYYEKEERGRGNFPDRFSARQFPNYSSELNVNALLLGDSALYLCASSLDRQPNYGYTFGSGTRLTVV.

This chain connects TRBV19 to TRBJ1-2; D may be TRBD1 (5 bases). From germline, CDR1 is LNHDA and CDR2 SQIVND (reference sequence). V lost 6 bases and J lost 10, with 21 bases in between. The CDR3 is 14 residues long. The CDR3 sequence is CASSPSGDPGYYTF. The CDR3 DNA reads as TGTGCCAGTAGCCCCTCGGGGGACCCGGGGTACTACACCTTC. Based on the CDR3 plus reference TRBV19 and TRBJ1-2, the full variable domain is DGGITQSPKYLFRKEGQNVTLSCEQNLNHDAMYWYRQDPGQGLRLIYYSQIVNDFQKGDIAEGYSVSREKKESFPLTVTSAQKNPTAFYLCASSPSGDPGYYTFGSGTRLTVV.

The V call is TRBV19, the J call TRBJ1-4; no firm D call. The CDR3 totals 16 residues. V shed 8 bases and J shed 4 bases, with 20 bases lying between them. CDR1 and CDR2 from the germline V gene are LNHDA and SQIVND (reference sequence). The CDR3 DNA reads TGTGCCAGTTCGGACGGGGAGGGAGCGCGTAATGAAAAACTGTTTTTT. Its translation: CASSDGEGARNEKLFF.

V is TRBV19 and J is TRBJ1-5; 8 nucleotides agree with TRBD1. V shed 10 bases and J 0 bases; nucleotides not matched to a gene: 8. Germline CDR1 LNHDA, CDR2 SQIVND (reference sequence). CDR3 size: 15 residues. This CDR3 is CATRGRGNSNQPQHF. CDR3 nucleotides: TGTGCCACCAGGGGGCGCGGGAATAGCAATCAGCCCCAGCATTTT.